Each of the 22 T cell receptor beta chains below was sequenced from the same sample in a study of shared clonotypes between healthy human individuals. The method was immunoSEQ multiplex PCR; TCRdb's version includes in-frame clones alone and lacks a portion of them. This table has a few million clones, about 92% appearing once. Sequencing was performed on naive CD4+ T cells sorted from blood. Subset: CD45RA+ positively selected. These receptors came from a man younger than 30 in good health.

V gene TRBV30 combines with J gene TRBJ1-6; D unclear. V lost 1 base and J lost 2, with 9 bases in between. The CDR3 spans 15 residues. CDR1 GTSNPN and CDR2 SVGIG come from the germline V gene (reference sequence). Here the CDR3 reads CAWSALAPYNSPLHF. In nucleotides, the CDR3 is TGTGCCTGGAGTGCGCTAGCCCCCTATAATTCACCCCTCCACTTT.

The chain carries TRBV18 and TRBJ2-1; 13 positions agree with TRBD2. Trimming removed 3 bases from V and 8 bases from J; junction bases left unmatched: 13. Germline-derived CDR1 and CDR2 are KGHSH and LQKENI. The CDR3 extends over 18 amino acids. The CDR3 spells CASSPSPTGTSGADEQFF. The DNA of the CDR3 is TGTGCCAGCTCACCCTCCCCCACCGGGACTAGCGGGGCGGATGAGCAGTTCTTC.

V usage is TRBV28 and J usage is TRBJ1-6, with 8 positions matching TRBD1. Looked up from germline, CDR1 is MDHEN and CDR2 is SYDVKM. V lost 8 bases, J lost 9 bases, and 9 bases stayed unmatched. There are 14 residues in the CDR3. CDR3 DNA sequence: TGTGCCAGCCAGGGGGCCTCGAATAGTTCACCCCTCCACTTT. It encodes CASQGASNSSPLHF.

The chain links TRBV7-2 to TRBJ2-3; 7 bases align to TRBD2. Germline CDR1 SGHTA, CDR2 FQGNSA. The CDR3 is made up of 15 amino acids. With V trimmed by 0 bases and J by 5 bases, 5 bases remained unmatched. CDR3 bases: TGTGCCAGCAGCTTAGCCGGCGCGGGAGAAGATACGCAGTATTTT. Its protein product is CASSLAGAGEDTQYF.

This chain connects TRBV4-1 to TRBJ2-6, with TRBD2 matching over 12 bases. The CDR3 consists of 19 residues. V shed 2 bases, J shed 0 bases, and the junction held 5 bases outside the gene matches. Germline V gene data show CDR1 as MGHRA and CDR2 as YSYEKL. CDR3 bases: TGCGCCAGCAGCCAACGGAGGACTAGCGGGGACTCTGGGGCCAACGTCCTGACTTTC. Translated, it gives CASSQRRTSGDSGANVLTF.

This chain connects TRBV4-3 to TRBJ1-2, with TRBD1 matching 7 bases. The CDR3 totals 14 residues. Germline V CDR1 and CDR2: LGHNA, YSLEER. V trimming: 5 bases; J trimming: 1 base; junction bases outside the gene matches: 4. The CDR3 here is CASSEGQINYGYTF. In nucleotides, the CDR3 is TGCGCCAGCAGCGAGGGACAGATTAACTATGGCTACACCTTC.

This rearrangement joins TRBV30 to TRBJ2-3; 10 bases align to TRBD2. After removal of 4 bases from V and 0 bases from J, the junction contained 16 bases not matched to a gene. The CDR3 spans 19 residues. Per the germline V gene, CDR1 is GTSNPN and CDR2 is SVGIG (reference sequence). The CDR3 protein is CAWNVVRTSGPLSTDTQYF. CDR3 sequence (DNA): TGTGCCTGGAATGTAGTTCGGACTAGCGGCCCACTTAGCACAGATACGCAGTATTTT.

The chain is built from TRBV5-4 and TRBJ2-5; the match to TRBD2 covers 15 bases. This CDR3 is 17 amino acids long. Germline lookup yields CDR1 SGHNT and CDR2 YYREEE (reference sequence). Losses at the gene ends were 4 bases for V and 2 bases for J; bases not matched to a gene: 6. The CDR3 sequence is CASSPGLAGGGQETQYF. For the CDR3, the DNA is TGTGCCAGCAGCCCGGGACTAGCGGGGGGTGGTCAAGAGACCCAGTACTTC.

The chain uses TRBV19 and TRBJ2-7; D may be TRBD1 (6 bases). V was pared by 3 bases and J by 2 bases, with 11 bases between. CDR1 is LNHDA, CDR2 SQIVND, per germline (reference sequence). The CDR3 totals 14 residues. The CDR3 DNA sequence: TGTGCCAGTAGTATGCCAGGGGAAACCTACGAGCAGTACTTC. Its protein is CASSMPGETYEQYF. Complete variable domain (other parts from reference TRBV19 and TRBJ2-7): DGGITQSPKYLFRKEGQNVTLSCEQNLNHDAMYWYRQDPGQGLRLIYYSQIVNDFQKGDIAEGYSVSREKKESFPLTVTSAQKNPTAFYLCASSMPGETYEQYFGPGTRLTVT.

This chain uses TRBV28 with TRBJ2-2; a weak D match, TRBD2 (5 bases). This CDR3 contains 16 residues. Germline V gene sequence: CDR1 MDHEN, CDR2 SYDVKM. Deletions cut 6 bases from V and 5 bases from J, with 19 bases between. In DNA form, the CDR3 reads TGTGCCAGCAGCCCGAGGACGGGAAAGAGGACCGGGGAGCTGTTTTTT. Amino acid sequence: CASSPRTGKRTGELFF. Full variable domain (missing parts from reference TRBV28 and TRBJ2-2): DVKVTQSSRYLVKRTGEKVFLECVQDMDHENMFWYRQDPGLGLRLIYFSYDVKMKEKGDIPEGYSVSREKKERFSLILESASTNQTSMYLCASSPRTGKRTGELFFGEGSRLTVL.

This clone was seen just once. Distinct nucleotide sequences in the sample also encode this CDR3. This chain joins TRBV9 and TRBJ2-1, with 10 bases lining up with TRBD2. Germline assignment: CDR1 SGDLS and CDR2 YYNGEE. With V trimmed by 4 bases and J by 3 bases, 4 bases remained unmatched. The CDR3 runs 15 residues. This chain's CDR3 is CASSPGLAVYNEQFF. For the CDR3, the DNA is TGTGCCAGCAGCCCCGGACTAGCGGTCTACAATGAGCAGTTCTTC.

This clone was counted between two and nine times. This chain joins TRBV27 and TRBJ1-1, with D uncertain. The CDR3 covers 11 residues. Germline-derived CDR1 and CDR2 are MNHEY and SMNVEV (reference sequence). Trimming pared 6 bases from V and 1 base from J, leaving 3 bases between. The CDR3 reads CASSQNTEAFF. DNA of the CDR3: TGTGCCAGCAGCCAGAACACTGAAGCTTTCTTT.

The chain joins TRBV7-3 to TRBJ2-1; 9 nucleotides line up with TRBD2. This CDR3 has 15 residues. V shed 2 bases, J shed 6 bases, and the junction held 5 bases outside the gene matches. Per germline, CDR1 SGHTA and CDR2 FQGTGA. Here the CDR3 reads CASSLRLAGSNEQFF. The CDR3 nucleotides read TGTGCCAGCAGCTTACGGCTAGCGGGGAGCAATGAGCAGTTCTTC.

The CDR3 loop is CASSPLQGYEQYF. In DNA, the CDR3 is TGCGCCAGCAGCCCTCTACAGGGTTACGAGCAGTACTTC. The J gene is TRBJ2-7, the V gene TRBV4-1, with D maybe TRBD1 (6 bases). Trimming took 4 bases from V and 4 from J, leaving 11 bases between them. The CDR3 is 13 residues long. Germline values: CDR1 MGHRA, CDR2 YSYEKL.

J is TRBJ2-5 and V is TRBV7-8, with unresolved D. The germline V gene encodes CDR1 SGHVS and CDR2 FQNEAQ. V was trimmed by 5 bases and J by 2 bases, leaving 15 bases between them. This CDR3 contains 15 residues. The CDR3, as DNA: TGTGCCAGCAGCCCAGTATGGTGGCAGCAAGAGACCCAGTACTTC. Translating it yields CASSPVWWQQETQYF. Filled out from reference TRBV7-8 and TRBJ2-5, the complete variable domain reads GAGVSQSPRYKVAKRGQDVALRCDPISGHVSLFWYQQALGQGPEFLTYFQNEAQLDKSGLPSDRFFAERPEGSVSTLKIQRTQQEDSAVYLCASSPVWWQQETQYFGPGTRLLVL.

The V and J genes are TRBV19 and TRBJ2-7; the match to TRBD1 covers 7 bases. V dropped 5 bases and J dropped 4; count of bases not matched to a gene: 5. This CDR3 region has 13 residues. CDR1 and CDR2 (germline): LNHDA, SQIVND (reference sequence). CDR3 residues: CASSGTVGYEQYF. CDR3 coding DNA: TGTGCCAGTAGTGGGACAGTCGGATACGAGCAGTACTTC.

The gene calls are TRBV25-1 and TRBJ1-2, with D tentatively TRBD1 (5 bases). Trimming left V 4 bases short and J 7 bases short, with 13 bases between. CDR1 and CDR2 from the germline V gene are MGHDK and SYGVNS. The CDR3 runs to 13 residues. CDR3 protein: CASSGAGKGGYTF. CDR3 nucleotides: TGTGCCAGCAGTGGGGCAGGGAAGGGTGGCTACACCTTC.

This CDR3 reads CASAYSDQPQHF. DNA of the CDR3: TGTGCTAGTGCCTATTCCGATCAGCCCCAGCATTTT. V and J are TRBV12-5 and TRBJ1-5; D ambiguous. The V gene's germline CDR1 is LGHNT and CDR2 FRNRAP. V was cut by 7 bases and J by 5 bases, with 9 bases left in between. CDR3 length equals 12 residues.

The chain links TRBV9 to TRBJ2-7, with 10 bases identical to TRBD1. The CDR3 loop spans 16 amino acids. V shed 0 bases and J 2 bases; nucleotides not matched to a gene: 5. Germline values: CDR1 SGDLS, CDR2 YYNGEE. CDR3 sequence reads: CASSVEAGTGAYEQYF. The CDR3 DNA follows: TGTGCCAGCAGCGTAGAGGCCGGGACAGGGGCCTACGAGCAGTACTTC.

This chain connects TRBV27 to TRBJ2-1; 9 nucleotides align to TRBD2. This CDR3 is built from 14 residues. Per germline, CDR1 MNHEY and CDR2 SMNVEV (reference sequence). V was pared by 8 bases and J by 7 bases, with 9 bases of the junction left unmatched. The CDR3 sequence: CASSTSGGGNEQFF. CDR3 nucleotide sequence: TGTGCCAGCTCGACTAGCGGAGGGGGGAATGAGCAGTTCTTC.

The V and J genes are TRBV7-2 and TRBJ1-2; weak D call: TRBD1 (5 bases). The V gene's germline CDR1 is SGHTA and CDR2 FQGNSA. V dropped 1 base and J dropped 2 bases, with 8 bases sitting between them. The CDR3 runs 14 residues. CDR3 in amino acids: CASSLERGNYGYTF. DNA of the CDR3: TGTGCCAGCAGCTTAGAACGGGGGAACTATGGCTACACCTTC.

J is TRBJ2-3 and V is TRBV6-1; maybe TRBD1 (5 bases). This CDR3 region has 15 residues. CDR1 and CDR2 (germline): MNHNS, SASEGT. The V end lost 8 bases, the J end lost 1 base, and 16 bases lay between the germline ends. The CDR3 loop reads CASELGVSGTDTQYF. CDR3 sequence (DNA): TGTGCCAGCGAATTAGGGGTGTCTGGCACAGATACGCAGTATTTT.